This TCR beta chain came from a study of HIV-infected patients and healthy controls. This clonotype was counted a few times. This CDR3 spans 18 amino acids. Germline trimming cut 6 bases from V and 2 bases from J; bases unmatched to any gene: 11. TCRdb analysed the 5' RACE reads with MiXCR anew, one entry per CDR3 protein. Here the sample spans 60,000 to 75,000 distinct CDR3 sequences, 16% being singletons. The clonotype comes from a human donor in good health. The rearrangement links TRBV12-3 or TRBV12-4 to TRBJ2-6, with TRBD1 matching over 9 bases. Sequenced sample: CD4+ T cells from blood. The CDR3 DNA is TGTGCCAGCAGAAACTTAGGGACAGGGTATGCTGGGGCCAACGTCCTGACTTTC. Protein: CASRNLGTGYAGANVLTF.